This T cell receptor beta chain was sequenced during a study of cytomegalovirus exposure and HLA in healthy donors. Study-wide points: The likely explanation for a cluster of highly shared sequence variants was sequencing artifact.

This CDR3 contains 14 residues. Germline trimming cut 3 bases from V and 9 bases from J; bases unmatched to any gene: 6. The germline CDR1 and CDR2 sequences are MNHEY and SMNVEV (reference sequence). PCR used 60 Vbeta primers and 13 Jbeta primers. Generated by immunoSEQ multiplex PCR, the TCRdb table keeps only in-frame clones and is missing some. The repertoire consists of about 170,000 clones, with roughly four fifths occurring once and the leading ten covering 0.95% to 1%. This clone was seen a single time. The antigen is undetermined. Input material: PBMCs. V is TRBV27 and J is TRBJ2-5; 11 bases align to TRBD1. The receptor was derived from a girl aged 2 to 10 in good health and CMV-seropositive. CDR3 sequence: CASSLHGQGASQYF. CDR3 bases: TGTGCCAGCAGTTTGCACGGACAGGGGGCGTCCCAGTACTTC.